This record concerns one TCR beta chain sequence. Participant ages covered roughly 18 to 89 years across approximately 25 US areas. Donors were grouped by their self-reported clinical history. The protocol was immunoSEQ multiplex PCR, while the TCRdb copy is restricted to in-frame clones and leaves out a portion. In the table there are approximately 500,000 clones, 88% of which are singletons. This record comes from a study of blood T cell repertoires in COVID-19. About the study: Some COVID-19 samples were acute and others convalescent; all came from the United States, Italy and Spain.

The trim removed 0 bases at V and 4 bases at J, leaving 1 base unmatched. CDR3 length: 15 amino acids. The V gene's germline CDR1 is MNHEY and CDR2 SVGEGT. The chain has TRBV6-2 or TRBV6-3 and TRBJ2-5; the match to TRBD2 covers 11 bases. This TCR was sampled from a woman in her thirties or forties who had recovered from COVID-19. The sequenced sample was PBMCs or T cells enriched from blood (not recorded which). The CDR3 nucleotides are TGTGCCAGCAGTTACTCCCTAGCGGGAGGAGAGACCCAGTACTTC. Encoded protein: CASSYSLAGGETQYF.